The 8 T cell receptor beta chains below come from one sample, sequenced in a study of blood T cell repertoires in COVID-19 (dated by TCRdb to the early 2020s). The library came from the immunoSEQ multiplex PCR assay. TCRdb's version of the immuneACCESS table is confined to in-frame rearrangements and falls short of the full clone set. An unresolved V gene accounts for under half of the shortfall where checked; the remainder is of unknown origin. The table for this sample lists about 47,000 clones; roughly two thirds of them were counted only once. About 8.8% of the sample lies in the top ten. Sequencing was performed on peripheral blood. All receptors come from a woman between 65 and 79 years old with acute or convalescent COVID-19.

V is TRBV7-9 and J is TRBJ1-4; D not certain. There are 15 residues in the CDR3. Trimming removed 5 bases from V and 2 bases from J, with 12 bases in between. Germline CDR1 and CDR2: SEHNR and FQNEAQ (reference sequence). The CDR3 DNA follows: TGTGCCAGCAGCCCGCCTGGGAGGACTAATGAAAAACTGTTTTTT. Its protein product is CASSPPGRTNEKLFF.

The chain is built from TRBV9 and TRBJ2-3, with TRBD2 identical over 7 bases. Trimming at V came to 0 bases and at J to 8 bases, leaving 6 bases not matched to a gene. This CDR3 comprises 14 residues. Looked up from germline, CDR1 is SGDLS and CDR2 is YYNGEE. This CDR3 reads CASSVGDYRGTQYF. The CDR3 DNA is TGTGCCAGCAGCGTAGGGGACTACCGCGGTACGCAGTATTTT.

The sample holds a few counts of this clone. This chain connects TRBV2 to TRBJ2-6; possible D gene TRBD1, 5 bases. The CDR3 is 16 amino acids. Between the trimmed V and J ends, which lost 5 bases and 4 bases, there was a span of 15 bases. Per the germline V gene, CDR1 is SNHLY and CDR2 is FYNNEI. The CDR3 nucleotides read TGTGCCAGCAGTCAACCAGGGATGTCGGGGGCCAACGTCCTGACTTTC. This translates into CASSQPGMSGANVLTF. Full variable domain (rest looked up from reference TRBV2 and TRBJ2-6): EPEVTQTPSHQVTQMGQEVILRCVPISNHLYFYWYRQILGQKVEFLVSFYNNEISEKSEIFDDQFSVERPDGSNFTLKIRSTKLEDSAMYFCASSQPGMSGANVLTFGAGSRLTVL.

This clone was seen only once. The chain joins TRBV18 to TRBJ2-7; 7 bases line up with TRBD2. The CDR3 is made up of 15 amino acids. Germline trimming cut 3 bases from V and 2 bases from J; bases unmatched to any gene: 7. CDR1 and CDR2 (germline): KGHSH, LQKENI. The CDR3 DNA sequence: TGTGCCAGCTCACCGGGAGGGACCAAAGCCTACGAGCAGTACTTC. As protein: CASSPGGTKAYEQYF.

This clone was picked up many times. The V and J genes are TRBV5-1 and TRBJ1-2; TRBD1 is a possible D gene (6 bases). The germline V gene has CDR1 SGHRS and CDR2 YFSETQ. With 0 bases removed from V and 5 bases from J, the gap between germline ends came to 11 bases. The CDR3 covers 14 residues. As DNA, the CDR3 is TGCGCCAGCAGCTTGGAGGACAGCCTTTATGGCTACACCTTC. Translating gives CASSLEDSLYGYTF. The complete variable domain, with remaining parts taken from reference TRBV5-1 and TRBJ1-2, reads KAGVTQTPRYLIKTRGQQVTLSCSPISGHRSVSWYQQTPGQGLQFLFEYFSETQRNKGNFPGRFSGRQFSNSRSEMNVSTLELGDSALYLCASSLEDSLYGYTFGSGTRLTVV.

CDR3 nucleotide sequence: TGTGCCAGTAGTCCGGGGGTTGAGACCCAGTACTTC. This sequence encodes CASSPGVETQYF. The V call is TRBV19, the J call TRBJ2-5; weak D call: TRBD2 (6 bases). CDR1 is LNHDA, CDR2 SQIVND, per germline (reference sequence). Trimming took 5 bases from V and 5 from J, leaving 9 bases between them. The CDR3 is made up of 12 amino acids.

The rearrangement uses TRBV11-3 and TRBJ1-1; D may be TRBD1 (5 bases). The V gene's germline CDR1 is SGHNT and CDR2 YENEEA. CDR3 length: 13 amino acids. V was cut by 1 base and J by 8 bases, with 11 bases left in between. This CDR3 is CASSLGGQREAFF. The DNA for the CDR3 is TGTGCCAGCAGCTTAGGGGGCCAAAGGGAAGCTTTCTTT.

V and J are TRBV30 and TRBJ2-3; weak D call: TRBD2 (5 bases). V lost 4 bases and J lost 2, with 16 bases in between. In germline, CDR1 is GTSNPN, CDR2 SVGIG (reference sequence). CDR3 size: 15 residues. The CDR3 DNA follows: TGTGCCTGGATCCGGCCTAGCCGATTCACAGATACGCAGTATTTT. Translation gives CAWIRPSRFTDTQYF.